This TCR beta chain was observed in a study of blood T cells in healthy people across ages. Regarding the study as a whole: Naive CD4+ cells and diversity were both higher in long-lived donors than in aged donors.

CDR3 size: 16 residues. CDR1 and CDR2 (germline): SGHDT, YYEEEE. J was trimmed by 8 bases and V by 2 bases; bases with no gene match: 10. Next came a second PCR, run for about 6 to 11 cycles, which used a sample-barcoded 5' primer along with a J-beta primer mix. TCRdb reprocessed the 5' RACE reads via MiXCR and lists one record per CDR3 protein. The repertoire includes roughly 1,100,000 distinct CDR3 sequences, 20% to 25% of them detected once, and about 0.8% sits in the top ten. On this clonotype: Its antigen is not identified.

The same data also went into a second study, on T cells of mothers and their children. Per that paper: In this cohort, donors were three healthy Caucasian mothers plus their six children.

This sequence joins TRBV5-6 and TRBJ2-3; 11 positions match TRBD1. The receptor's source is a girl aged 2 to 9 in good health. Sequenced sample: blood. Here the CDR3 DNA reads TGTGCCAGCAGCTTTGGCGGGACAGGGGGTTTTGGTACGCAGTATTTT. Protein: CASSFGGTGGFGTQYF.